This T cell receptor (beta chain) was recovered during a study of shared clonotypes between healthy human individuals. The donors were all Caucasian adults (living in Nashville, Tennessee). Deep-level settings were used for running the assay. Per sorted-subset replicate PCR, input was approximately 0.2 ug DNA, representing tens of thousands of T cell genomes. TCRdb keeps only in-frame clones here, not all; method: immunoSEQ multiplex PCR. The sample has a few million clones; 90% to 95% are singletons. CDR3 length equals 15 residues. In germline, CDR1 is MGHDK, CDR2 SYGVNS. The V and J ends lost 3 bases and 0 bases respectively, with 10 bases between them.

The chain links TRBV25-1 to TRBJ2-3, with a tentative D call TRBD2 (6 bases). The sequenced material came from naive CD4+ T cells sorted from blood. Subset meaning: CD45RA+ positively selected. The TCR sequence derives from a young man in good health. The DNA of the CDR3 is TGTGCCAGCAGTGAGGGCGGGACTAGCACAGATACGCAGTATTTT. Encoded protein: CASSEGGTSTDTQYF.